This T cell receptor beta chain was documented in a study of cytomegalovirus exposure and HLA in healthy donors. Whole-study findings and limits: TCR beta chains numbering more than 150 were designated cytomegalovirus-associated.

Details on this clone: What it binds is not known.

From the approximately 120-subject validation cohort, which was separate from the approximately 670-subject first cohort, the donors were drawn. Data came from immunoSEQ multiplex PCR; TCRdb stores just in-frame clones and leaves some out. The sample has around 300,000 clones, approximately 86% seen once; the top ten hold around 1%. This receptor was obtained from a woman aged 18-35 years in good health and CMV-seronegative. Sequenced sample: PBMCs.

This CDR3 is CASRRGTYNEQFF. Here the CDR3 DNA reads TGTGCCAGCAGAAGGGGGACCTACAATGAGCAGTTCTTC. This chain connects TRBV6-5 to TRBJ2-1; a possible D gene is TRBD1 (6 bases). The CDR3 loop spans 13 amino acids. Germline V CDR1 and CDR2: MNHEY, SVGAGI. The V end lost 6 bases, the J end lost 2 bases, and 8 bases lay between the germline ends.